The 25 T cell receptor beta chains in this list originate from one sample, sequenced in a study of blood T cells in healthy people across ages. Alongside a J-beta primer mix, a sample-barcoded 5' primer served in a second PCR lasting about 7 to 11 cycles. TCRdb re-analysed the 5' RACE reads in MiXCR, keeping a single row per CDR3 protein. The sample carries 800,000 to 1,300,000 distinct CDR3 sequences, roughly 24% recorded once. These data also formed part of another study, on T cells of mothers and their children.

The specimen sequenced was blood. The receptors stem from a girl aged 2 to 10 in good health.

The CDR3 loop reads CATSRDAILNTEAFF. CDR3 nucleotide sequence: TGTGCCACCAGCAGAGACGCGATACTGAACACTGAAGCTTTCTTT. The chain combines TRBV15 with TRBJ1-1; no reliable D call. Between the trimmed V and J ends, which lost 0 bases and 0 bases, there was a span of 8 bases. The germline CDR1 and CDR2 sequences are LNHNV and YYDKDF (reference sequence). The CDR3 contains 15 residues.

This clonotype has a count of ten or more. The chain employs TRBV13 and TRBJ2-1; D not resolved. The CDR3 spans 15 residues. Germline assignment: CDR1 PRHDT and CDR2 FYEKMQ (reference sequence). V lost 5 bases and J lost 1, with 12 bases in between. CDR3 DNA: TGTGCCAGCAGCCCTCTTTTAGGGTCCTACAATGAGCAGTTCTTC. Its protein product is CASSPLLGSYNEQFF.

This clonotype was detected a few times. The chain combines TRBV29-1 with TRBJ2-5; the D gene is possibly TRBD1 (5 bases). The better agreement between TRBJ2-7 and the DNA end casts doubt on the J call. Germline V lookup: CDR1 SQVTM, CDR2 ANQGSEA. The CDR3 sequence is 14 residues long. CDR3 region: CSVEGQGQAYEQYF. CDR3 bases: TGCAGCGTTGAAGGCCAGGGTCAGGCCTACGAGCAGTACTTC.

The rearrangement uses TRBV29-1 and TRBJ2-5; D is uncertain. Germline loops: CDR1 SQVTM, CDR2 ANQGSEA. Trimming removed 6 bases from V and 3 bases from J, with 17 bases in between. The CDR3 length is 14 residues. For the CDR3, the DNA is TGCAGCGTCGCAGCAGCGACCAAGAAAGAGACCCAGTACTTC. Translation: CSVAAATKKETQYF.

This clonotype was seen repeatedly, ten times or more. This chain connects TRBV2 to TRBJ2-6; D remains ambiguous. Germline V gene data show CDR1 as SNHLY and CDR2 as FYNNEI. CDR3 length: 15 residues. The V end lost 3 bases, the J end lost 4 bases, and 10 bases lay between the germline ends. As DNA, the CDR3 is TGTGCCAGCAGTGAGTGGCCCTCCGGGGCCAACGTCCTGACTTTC. Its translation: CASSEWPSGANVLTF.

This clonotype showed up just once. Because the CDR3's place on the DNA is in doubt, the DNA is left out and the CDR3 is given as listed by TCRdb. This chain uses TRBV27 with TRBJ2-1; the DNA was not compared with TRBD1, the D call given in the table. CDR1 and CDR2 (germline): MNHEY, SMNVEV (reference sequence). Inclusive of both ends, the CDR3 amounts to 14 amino acids. The chain's CDR3 is CASSPAVGQGAPFF.

The sample holds a few counts of this clonotype. J is TRBJ2-5 and V is TRBV3-1; TRBD1 agrees at 9 bases. The CDR3 is 15 residues long. The V segment lost 5 bases and the J segment 3 bases; nucleotides outside the gene matches: 7. CDR1 is LGHDT and CDR2 is YNNKEL in the germline V gene (reference sequence). The CDR3 reads CASSDGQGKKETQYF. In DNA form, the CDR3 reads TGTGCCAGCAGCGACGGACAGGGGAAAAAAGAGACCCAGTACTTC.

The chain uses TRBV12-3 or TRBV12-4 and TRBJ2-5; TRBD2 aligns across 11 bases. Losses at the gene ends were 6 bases for V and 0 bases for J; bases not matched to a gene: 12. This CDR3 is built from 18 residues. The CDR3 loop is CASSPGVLAGGYQETQYF. The CDR3 coding sequence is TGTGCCAGCAGCCCTGGTGTTCTAGCGGGGGGATACCAAGAGACCCAGTACTTC.

Concerning this clonotype: The junction shows a germline mismatch at one end, possibly a read error. J is TRBJ2-5 and V is TRBV4-2, with D perhaps matching TRBD1 (5 bases). The J call may be incorrect, as the DNA end agrees better with TRBJ2-1. Germline V gene sequence: CDR1 LGHNA, CDR2 YNFKEQ. The CDR3 contains 14 residues. The CDR3 region has the DNA TGTGCCAGTAGCCAAGAAGGGGTCTACAATGAGCAGTTCTTC. It specifies CASSQEGVYNEQFF.

The chain links TRBV27 to TRBJ2-5, with D possibly being TRBD2 (6 bases). Trimming left V 4 bases short and J 5 bases short, with 14 bases between. The CDR3 has 14 amino acids. Germline CDR1 and CDR2: MNHEY and SMNVEV (reference sequence). CDR3 sequence reads: CASSSPTRAETQYF. DNA of the CDR3: TGTGCCAGCAGTTCCCCGACTAGAGCGGAGACCCAGTACTTC.

The V and J genes are TRBV9 and TRBJ1-2, with 8 bases fitting TRBD1. CDR1 SGDLS and CDR2 YYNGEE come from the germline V gene. The CDR3 loop spans 16 amino acids. J gave up 3 bases and V 3 bases, and 10 bases lay outside the gene matches. CDR3 region: CASSETGQGNYYGYTF. CDR3 nucleotides: TGTGCCAGCAGCGAAACTGGACAGGGCAATTACTATGGCTACACCTTC.

This clonotype was observed a handful of times. In DNA, the CDR3 is TGTGCCAGCAGTTTAATACCGGGAGTGTACGAGCAGTACTTC. Translating it yields CASSLIPGVYEQYF. The J gene is TRBJ2-7, the V gene TRBV27; TRBD2 is a possible D gene (6 bases). V lost 2 bases and J 4 bases, leaving 12 bases between the germline ends. Germline V gene data show CDR1 as MNHEY and CDR2 as SMNVEV (reference sequence). CDR3 length: 14 amino acids.

The chain combines TRBV29-1 with TRBJ2-7; tentative D call: TRBD2 (7 bases). The CDR3 has 14 amino acids. The V and J ends lost 4 bases and 1 base respectively, with 14 bases between them. Germline values: CDR1 SQVTM, CDR2 ANQGSEA. The CDR3 DNA sequence: TGCAGCGTTGGGGGGCGGGAGTCTTCCTACGAGCAGTACTTC. Translating it yields CSVGGRESSYEQYF.

V usage is TRBV7-2 and J usage is TRBJ1-4; a possible D gene is TRBD1 (6 bases). V was shortened by 6 bases and J by 8 bases, with 16 bases between the two germline ends. Looked up from germline, CDR1 is SGHTA and CDR2 is FQGNSA. The CDR3 runs to 14 residues. The CDR3 DNA reads as TGTGCCAGCAGAGAACAGGGAGCCGGGGAAAAACTGTTTTTT. It codes for CASREQGAGEKLFF.

V and J are TRBV4-3 and TRBJ1-4; no clear D gene. Trimming pared 4 bases from V and 6 bases from J, leaving 15 bases between. The CDR3 is made up of 15 amino acids. CDR1 is LGHNA, CDR2 YSLEER, per germline. CDR3 in amino acids: CASSPLPAGYEKLFF. In nucleotides, the CDR3 is TGCGCCAGCAGCCCACTACCGGCGGGTTATGAAAAACTGTTTTTT.

This clonotype was recorded many times. V gene TRBV6-4 combines with J gene TRBJ2-1; TRBD1 or TRBD2 may be the D gene (7 bases each). The CDR3 is 13 residues long. Germline V gives CDR1 MRHNA, CDR2 SNTAGT. With 6 bases removed from V and 7 bases from J, the gap between germline ends came to 13 bases. Here the CDR3 reads CASSHRGGNEQFF. The DNA of the CDR3 is TGTGCCAGCAGCCACAGGGGAGGGAATGAGCAGTTCTTC.

V is TRBV7-2 and J is TRBJ2-1; D perhaps matches TRBD1 (6 bases). The better agreement between TRBJ2-5 and the DNA end casts doubt on the J call. This CDR3 spans 17 amino acids. Germline V gene data show CDR1 as SGHTA and CDR2 as FQGNSA. The CDR3 reads CASSSAAPHRVGETQYF. The CDR3, as DNA: TGTGCCAGCAGCTCCGCAGCACCTCACAGGGTAGGGGAGACCCAGTACTTC.

This clonotype was recorded many times. A junction end diverges from the germline sequence, so it may reflect a read error. V is TRBV4-1 and J is TRBJ2-7; D is unclear. The CDR3 is 14 amino acids. From germline, CDR1 is MGHRA and CDR2 YSYEKL. The CDR3 region is CASSQDPGTYEQYF. As DNA, the CDR3 is TGTGCCAGCAGCCAAGACCCCGGCACCTACGAGCAGTACTTC.

This clonotype appeared a few times. The genes are TRBV5-5 and TRBJ2-7; D is perhaps TRBD1 (5 bases). V lost 10 bases to trimming and J lost 0 bases, with 11 bases between them. The CDR3 length is 12 residues. The V gene's germline CDR1 is SGHKS and CDR2 YYEKEE (reference sequence). CDR3 in amino acids: CALGPSSYEQYF. The CDR3 DNA sequence: TGTGCCCTGGGGCCCAGCTCCTACGAGCAGTACTTC.

The gene calls are TRBV10-3 and TRBJ2-5; 8 bases are shared with TRBD1. The ends lost 4 bases at V and 7 bases at J; junction bases unmatched: 14. Looked up from germline, CDR1 is ENHRY and CDR2 is SYGVKD. This CDR3 contains 16 residues. The CDR3 loop reads CAISALEDRASGTQYF. CDR3 nucleotide sequence: TGTGCCATCAGTGCATTGGAGGACAGGGCATCAGGGACCCAGTACTTC.

The chain combines TRBV10-3 with TRBJ2-5; D gene ambiguous. Near its end, the DNA agrees better with TRBJ2-7, so the J call may be wrong. Germline V gene sequence: CDR1 ENHRY, CDR2 SYGVKD. CDR3 size: 15 residues. This CDR3 is CAISESSQNHYEQYF. CDR3 coding DNA: TGTGCCATCAGTGAGTCTAGCCAGAACCACTACGAGCAGTACTTC.

J is TRBJ1-5 and V is TRBV6-1, with 9 nucleotides matching TRBD1. This CDR3 region has 13 residues. J lost 4 bases, V lost 10 bases, and 5 bases had no gene match. Germline CDR1 is MNHNS and CDR2 is SASEGT. DNA for the CDR3: TGTGCCACAAGGACAGGGGTGAATCAGCCCCAGCATTTT. Translated, it gives CATRTGVNQPQHF.

This clonotype was observed once. This chain uses TRBV7-9 with TRBJ2-4, with D hard to call. This CDR3 spans 17 amino acids. With 6 bases removed from V and 1 base from J, the gap between germline ends came to 19 bases. Germline V gene sequence: CDR1 SEHNR, CDR2 FQNEAQ (reference sequence). CDR3 sequence reads: CASRRLGTNEAKNIQYF. In DNA form, the CDR3 reads TGTGCCAGCAGACGACTGGGAACGAATGAGGCCAAAAACATTCAGTACTTC.

Concerning this clonotype: At one of its ends the junction is not consistent with the germline gene, which may arise from a read error. The chain uses TRBV5-4 and TRBJ2-7; TRBD2 is a possible D gene (5 bases). From germline, CDR1 is SGHNT and CDR2 YYREEE (reference sequence). The CDR3 sequence is 13 residues long. The CDR3 coding sequence is TGTGCCAGCAGCTTGAGATTCGAGAGGGCCCTTCACTTC. Translating gives CASSLRFERALHF.

The V and J genes are TRBV20-1 and TRBJ2-1; 8 bases align to TRBD2. CDR1 and CDR2 (germline): DFQATT, SNEGSKA (reference sequence). There are 14 residues in the CDR3. V lost 5 bases to trimming and J lost 4 bases; unmatched junction nucleotides: 7. CDR3 region: CSAPSGGLYNEQFF. Here the CDR3 DNA reads TGCAGTGCTCCCTCGGGGGGGTTGTACAATGAGCAGTTCTTC.